This TCR beta chain emerged from a study of cytotoxic CD8 clonotypes in ibrutinib-treated CLL. Across the study: Response samples came after a median about 11 months of treatment, range 6 to 36.

Germline assignment: CDR1 SGDLS and CDR2 YYNGEE. V was shortened by 0 bases and J by 2 bases, with 7 bases between the two germline ends. This CDR3 has 14 amino acids. Profiling relied on immunoSEQ multiplex PCR, and the TCRdb table lists in-frame clones only, not all of them. The table shows under 300,000 clones, with approximately 76% occurring only once. The sample holds a few counts of this clone. What it recognizes is unknown. Study-level findings and limits: Public clonotypes were uncommon and contracted or stayed stable on treatment.

The receptor's source is a human donor with chronic lymphocytic leukemia. This material consisted of PBMCs, taken at disease progression, from a patient treated with ibrutinib. The chain combines TRBV9 with TRBJ2-3; D gene ambiguous. CDR3 residues: CASSVVGFTDTQYF. In nucleotides, the CDR3 is TGTGCCAGCAGCGTAGTGGGGTTCACAGATACGCAGTATTTT.